This TCR beta chain was recorded in a study of chemoradiotherapy in HPV16-positive cancers. Study at large: Candidate HPV-specific T-cell clones and common TCR motifs came from functional assays in two HPV16-positive patients.

Profiling relied on immunoSEQ multiplex PCR, and the TCRdb table lists in-frame clones only, not all of them. The profile shows roughly 70,000 clones, around nine tenths of them singletons. On this clone itself: Its specificity is unknown.

The CDR3 runs to 13 residues. From germline, CDR1 is MNHNY and CDR2 SVGAGI (reference sequence). The study, taken as a whole, reports: Non-HPV-specific T cells did not expand in tumors during treatment, whereas candidate HPV-specific clones and E7-related motifs did. Better recurrence-free survival went with HPV-responsive T-cell expansion in HPV16-positive patients.

The source is a human donor with HPV-associated anogenital cancer. Sequences were derived from blood, sampled from a patient who underwent chemoradiotherapy. The chain joins TRBV6-6 to TRBJ2-7; TRBD2 matches at 10 bases. The CDR3 DNA sequence: TGTGCAGTCCAGATAGCGGGAGGAAGGGAGCAGTACTTC. Translating it yields CAVQIAGGREQYF.